The entry below describes one TCR beta chain. PCR used 60 Vbeta primers and 13 Jbeta primers. Libraries were prepared by immunoSEQ multiplex PCR; TCRdb keeps only in-frame clonotypes and omits some of them. The sample features under 45,000 clones, with 3% to 4% in its top ten. This CDR3 is built from 13 residues. Trimming stripped 8 bases from V and 2 bases from J, with 12 bases between. Germline assignment: CDR1 MNHEY and CDR2 SVGAGI. These data originate in a study of cytomegalovirus exposure and HLA in healthy donors. The clonotype originates from a male donor in good health and CMV-seronegative. Specimen: PBMCs. The rearrangement joins TRBV6-5 to TRBJ1-2; tentative D call: TRBD1 (6 bases). CDR3 sequence reads: CASGRTANYGYTF. In nucleotides, the CDR3 is TGTGCCAGCGGGCGGACAGCCAACTATGGCTACACCTTC.